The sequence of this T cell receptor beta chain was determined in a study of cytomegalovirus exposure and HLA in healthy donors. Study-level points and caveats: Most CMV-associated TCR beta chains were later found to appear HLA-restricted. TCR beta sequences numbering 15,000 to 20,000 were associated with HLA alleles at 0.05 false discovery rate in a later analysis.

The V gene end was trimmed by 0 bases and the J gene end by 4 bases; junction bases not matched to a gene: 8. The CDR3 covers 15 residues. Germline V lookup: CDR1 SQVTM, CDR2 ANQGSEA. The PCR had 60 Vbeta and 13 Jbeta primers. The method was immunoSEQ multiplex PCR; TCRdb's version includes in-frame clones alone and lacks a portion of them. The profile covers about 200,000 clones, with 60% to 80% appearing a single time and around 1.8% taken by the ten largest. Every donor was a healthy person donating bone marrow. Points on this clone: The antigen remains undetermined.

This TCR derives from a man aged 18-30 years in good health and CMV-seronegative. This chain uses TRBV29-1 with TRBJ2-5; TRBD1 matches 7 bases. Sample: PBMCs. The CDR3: CSVEDQMTGTETQYF. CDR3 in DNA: TGCAGCGTTGAAGACCAAATGACAGGGACAGAGACCCAGTACTTC.